These 22 T cell receptor beta chains share one sample of origin, sequenced in a study of shared clonotypes between healthy human individuals. Naive-designated CD8 cells lacked CD45RO, were positively enriched for CCR7, and omitted terminally differentiated effector memory CD45RA+ cells. Repertoires were generated with immunoSEQ multiplex PCR, while TCRdb's copy carries only in-frame clones and drops some. The data hold 650,000 to 800,000 clones, with 92% observed a single time. Material for sequencing was naive CD8+ T cells sorted from blood. All receptors come from a man aged 25-45 years in good health.

This CDR3 reads CASSLYQYTEAFF. The DNA of the CDR3 is TGTGCCAGCAGTTTATACCAATATACTGAAGCTTTCTTT. The J gene is TRBJ1-1, the V gene TRBV27; no firm D call. The CDR3 contains 13 residues. Trimming removed 1 base at V and 5 bases at J, with 8 bases between. Looked up from germline, CDR1 is MNHEY and CDR2 is SMNVEV (reference sequence).

The chain uses TRBV10-2 and TRBJ1-1; 7 bases align to TRBD1. J was trimmed by 5 bases and V by 7 bases; bases with no gene match: 7. CDR3 length equals 13 residues. Germline lookup yields CDR1 WSHSY and CDR2 SAAADI. The CDR3 here is CASTGTALTEAFF. In DNA form, the CDR3 reads TGCGCCAGCACTGGGACAGCCTTGACTGAAGCTTTCTTT.

This chain uses TRBV10-1 with TRBJ2-2, with a possible D match to TRBD2 (6 bases). Germline loops: CDR1 WNHNN, CDR2 SYGVQD (reference sequence). The CDR3 sequence is 16 residues long. Between the trimmed V and J ends, which lost 8 bases and 1 base, there was a span of 17 bases. In DNA, the CDR3 is TGCGCCAGCTCGAACCGGGAGAGGGTGAACACCGGGGAGCTGTTTTTT. This sequence encodes CASSNRERVNTGELFF.

The CDR3 sequence is CASSRTTGTDLTGELFF. In DNA, the CDR3 is TGTGCCAGCAGCCGCACTACCGGGACCGACCTCACCGGGGAGCTGTTTTTT. The rearrangement links TRBV14 to TRBJ2-2; either TRBD1 or TRBD2 may fit D (5 bases each). V lost 4 bases and J 4 bases, leaving 19 bases between the germline ends. The germline V gene encodes CDR1 SGHDN and CDR2 FVKESK. The CDR3 consists of 17 residues.

The chain is built from TRBV27 and TRBJ2-1; D gene unclear. The CDR3 length is 15 residues. V was cut by 1 base and J by 4 bases, with 11 bases left in between. Germline V gene data show CDR1 as MNHEY and CDR2 as SMNVEV (reference sequence). CDR3 protein: CASSLYGPEYNEQFF. CDR3 nucleotides: TGTGCCAGCAGTTTATACGGGCCAGAATACAATGAGCAGTTCTTC.

The V gene is TRBV11-2, the J gene TRBJ2-2; a weak D match, TRBD2 (6 bases). The length of the CDR3 is 15 residues. Germline V gene data show CDR1 as SGHAT and CDR2 as FQNNGV. Trimming left V 1 base short and J 6 bases short, with 12 bases between. The CDR3 sequence: CASSLGREVAGELFF. The CDR3 DNA sequence: TGTGCCAGCAGCTTAGGGAGGGAAGTTGCCGGGGAGCTGTTTTTT.

The J gene is TRBJ2-7, the V gene TRBV7-9, with unresolved D. Germline CDR1 and CDR2: SEHNR and FQNEAQ (reference sequence). The CDR3 runs 13 residues. Trimming took 5 bases from V and 7 from J, leaving 15 bases between them. CDR3 sequence: CASSLSSPPEQYF. The CDR3, as DNA: TGTGCCAGCAGCCTAAGCAGTCCCCCAGAGCAGTACTTC.

The V gene is TRBV19, the J gene TRBJ2-2, with 8 nucleotides matching TRBD1. Trimming at V came to 5 bases and at J to 2 bases, leaving 4 bases not matched to a gene. The CDR3 length is 15 residues. CDR1 and CDR2 from the germline V gene are LNHDA and SQIVND (reference sequence). In nucleotides, the CDR3 is TGTGCCAGTAGTTGGACAGGGCCTAACACCGGGGAGCTGTTTTTT. Translation: CASSWTGPNTGELFF.

In the case of this clone: This same CDR3 is encoded by further DNA sequences in the sample. The chain uses TRBV9 and TRBJ1-3, with D uncertain. The CDR3 consists of 11 residues. In germline, CDR1 is SGDLS, CDR2 YYNGEE. V was pared by 0 bases and J by 5 bases, with 0 bases between. CDR3 region: CASSVGNTIYF. The CDR3 coding sequence is TGTGCCAGCAGCGTAGGAAACACCATATATTTT.

The gene calls are TRBV25-1 and TRBJ1-1; maybe TRBD1 (6 bases). Germline CDR1 reads MGHDK; CDR2 reads SYGVNS. V lost 1 base, J lost 5 bases, and 11 bases lay in between. CDR3 length equals 14 residues. CDR3 in amino acids: CASSESAGTTEAFF. The CDR3 bases are TGTGCCAGCAGTGAATCGGCAGGGACAACTGAAGCTTTCTTT.

The genes are TRBV11-3 and TRBJ2-2, with D unclear. Germline V gene lookup returns CDR1 SGHNT and CDR2 YENEEA. The CDR3 length is 12 residues. V was cut by 4 bases and J by 5 bases, with 5 bases left in between. CDR3 DNA sequence: TGTGCCAGCAGCTCGGATACCGGGGAGCTGTTTTTT. It translates to CASSSDTGELFF. The entire variable domain, with the rest obtained from reference TRBV11-3 and TRBJ2-2, is as follows: EAGVVQSPRYKIIEKKQPVAFWCNPISGHNTLYWYLQNLGQGPELLIRYENEEAVDDSQLPKDRFSAERLKGVDSTLKIQPAELGDSAVYLCASSSDTGELFFGEGSRLTVL.

The CDR3 DNA sequence: TGTGCCAGCAGCGCCCCGGGACTGGGGGGGACCCAGTACTTC. Its translation is CASSAPGLGGTQYF. The J gene is TRBJ2-5, the V gene TRBV7-9, with D possibly being TRBD2 (6 bases). CDR1 is SEHNR and CDR2 is FQNEAQ in the germline V gene (reference sequence). CDR3 length: 14 residues. The V gene lost 5 bases and the J gene lost 7 bases, with 17 bases spanning the gap.

The V and J genes are TRBV10-3 and TRBJ2-1; TRBD1 matches 8 bases. V was pared by 7 bases and J by 6 bases, with 5 bases of the junction left unmatched. The CDR3 covers 13 residues. Germline values: CDR1 ENHRY, CDR2 SYGVKD. CDR3 residues: CAITGQGGNEQFF. CDR3 coding DNA: TGTGCCATCACAGGACAGGGTGGCAATGAGCAGTTCTTC.

Comments on this clone: This same CDR3 is encoded by further DNA sequences in the sample. The rearrangement links TRBV5-1 to TRBJ2-7; no clear D. Germline V CDR1 and CDR2: SGHRS, YFSETQ. The germline V and J ends were trimmed by 0 bases and 0 bases, with 4 bases remaining between them. The CDR3 covers 13 residues. The CDR3 spells CASSLGSSYEQYF. In nucleotides, the CDR3 is TGCGCCAGCAGCTTGGGCAGCTCCTACGAGCAGTACTTC. Full variable domain (missing parts from reference TRBV5-1 and TRBJ2-7): KAGVTQTPRYLIKTRGQQVTLSCSPISGHRSVSWYQQTPGQGLQFLFEYFSETQRNKGNFPGRFSGRQFSNSRSEMNVSTLELGDSALYLCASSLGSSYEQYFGPGTRLTVT.

This chain links TRBV29-1 with TRBJ2-7; possibly TRBD1 for D (5 bases). The CDR3 covers 13 residues. Germline CDR1 is SQVTM and CDR2 is ANQGSEA. With 6 bases removed from V and 4 bases from J, the gap between germline ends came to 16 bases. The CDR3 reads CSVLTAGKYEQYF. The CDR3 DNA reads TGCAGCGTCCTGACAGCCGGCAAATACGAGCAGTACTTC.

J is TRBJ2-1 and V is TRBV5-1, with D possibly being TRBD2 (5 bases). V was cut by 0 bases and J by 11 bases, with 9 bases left in between. The V gene's germline CDR1 is SGHRS and CDR2 YFSETQ. The CDR3 spans 12 residues. The CDR3 protein is CASSLDRLKQFF. CDR3 coding DNA: TGCGCCAGCAGCTTGGACCGACTAAAGCAGTTCTTC.

This chain uses TRBV28 with TRBJ2-1; TRBD1 or TRBD2 may be the D gene (5 bases each). The CDR3 has 15 amino acids. Trimming removed 5 bases at V and 3 bases at J, with 14 bases between. In germline, CDR1 is MDHEN, CDR2 SYDVKM. This chain's CDR3 is CASSPYRGGYNEQFF. In nucleotides, the CDR3 is TGTGCCAGCAGTCCCTACCGGGGCGGCTACAATGAGCAGTTCTTC.

This chain links TRBV6-5 with TRBJ1-4; no clear D gene. The ends were cut back, 4 bases at V and 5 bases at J, with 14 bases in the middle. This CDR3 has 15 residues. Germline assignment: CDR1 MNHEY and CDR2 SVGAGI. This CDR3 reads CASSFSPSGNEKLFF. The CDR3 nucleotides are TGTGCCAGCAGTTTCTCCCCTAGTGGGAATGAAAAACTGTTTTTT.

This clone was counted a few times. This chain connects TRBV2 to TRBJ1-5; D not certain. The V end was cut by 7 bases, the J end by 2 bases, with 6 bases between. CDR1 is SNHLY and CDR2 is FYNNEI in the germline V gene. The CDR3 spans 12 residues. CDR3 protein: CASKRRNQPQHF. The CDR3 DNA is TGTGCCAGCAAGCGACGCAATCAGCCCCAGCATTTT.

About this clone itself: The sample has other DNA sequences that encode this CDR3 too. The V and J genes are TRBV27 and TRBJ2-2, with a weak D call TRBD1 (5 bases). The CDR3 sequence is 13 residues long. Germline values: CDR1 MNHEY, CDR2 SMNVEV (reference sequence). V lost 3 bases and J lost 5, with 7 bases in between. CDR3 sequence reads: CASSFAGTGELFF. CDR3 sequence (DNA): TGTGCCAGCAGTTTCGCAGGGACCGGGGAGCTGTTTTTT.

The chain recombines TRBV6-1 with TRBJ2-7; D call uncertain. The V and J ends lost 9 bases and 5 bases respectively, with 11 bases between them. CDR3 size: 11 residues. Germline CDR1 and CDR2: MNHNS and SASEGT. The CDR3 reads CASQEYHEQYF. Written as DNA, the CDR3 is TGTGCCAGTCAGGAGTATCACGAGCAGTACTTC.

The rearrangement uses TRBV6-1 and TRBJ2-2; D may be TRBD2 (6 bases). The CDR3 runs to 9 residues. Germline CDR1 is MNHNS and CDR2 is SASEGT. V was trimmed by 10 bases and J by 16 bases, leaving 13 bases between them. CDR3 amino acids: CATGAGGFF. In DNA form, the CDR3 reads TGTGCCACCGGGGCCGGGGGGTTTTTT.